The rows below give T cell receptor beta chains drawn from one sample of a study of Ad26.COV2.S vaccination and SARS-CoV-2 variants. TCRdb's copy holds only in-frame clones and misses some; the assay was immunoSEQ multiplex PCR. Here the sample spans some 240,000 clones, 70% to 90% being singletons. This material consisted of peripheral blood, taken in a trial of Ad26.COV2.S vaccine versus placebo. All receptors come from a person aged 18-65 years who received the Ad26.COV2.S COVID-19 vaccine or a placebo. The CDR3 runs from the conserved cysteine through the conserved F or W. The D gene is left open where the match is weak. Rows give clone size only sometimes, using once, few, many, or a class for an expanded clone.

j_gene: TRBJ1-1
d_gene: TRBD1
v_gene: TRBV7-8
abundance: -
CDR3aa: CASSPTRDREHTEAFF
CDR3nt: TGTGCCAGCAGCCCAACCCGGGACAGGGAACACACTGAAGCTTTCTTT

j_gene: TRBJ2-2
d_gene: TRBD2
v_gene: TRBV7-9
abundance: few
CDR3aa: CASSFAGTTNTGELFF
CDR3nt: TGTGCCAGCAGCTTTGCCGGGACTACAAACACCGGGGAGCTGTTTTTT

j_gene: TRBJ1-6
d_gene: -
v_gene: TRBV30
abundance: once
CDR3aa: CAWSLRAGSYNSPLHF
CDR3nt: TGTGCCTGGAGTCTTCGGGCAGGGAGCTATAATTCACCCCTCCACTTT

j_gene: TRBJ2-1
d_gene: TRBD2
v_gene: TRBV6-5
abundance: once
CDR3aa: CASSYAASGGNEQFF
CDR3nt: TGTGCCAGCAGTTACGCGGCTAGCGGGGGCAATGAGCAGTTCTTC

j_gene: TRBJ2-3
d_gene: -
v_gene: TRBV5-1
abundance: -
CDR3aa: CASGTGDLRTDTQYF
CDR3nt: TGCGCCAGCGGGACCGGAGACCTCCGCACAGATACGCAGTATTTT

j_gene: TRBJ1-4
d_gene: -
v_gene: TRBV4-1
abundance: -
CDR3aa: CASSQGSPNEKLFF
CDR3nt: TGCGCCAGCAGCCAAGGGAGTCCTAATGAAAAACTGTTTTTT

j_gene: TRBJ1-1
d_gene: -
v_gene: TRBV6-1
abundance: -
CDR3aa: CASSEDSRRSTLPEAFF
CDR3nt: TGTGCCAGCAGTGAAGATAGCAGACGGTCCACTCTTCCTGAAGCTTTCTTT

j_gene: TRBJ2-1
d_gene: -
v_gene: TRBV11-3
abundance: -
CDR3aa: CASSSAGLSYNEQFF
CDR3nt: TGTGCCAGCAGCTCTGCGGGGCTCTCCTACAATGAGCAGTTCTTC

j_gene: TRBJ1-5
d_gene: -
v_gene: TRBV6-6
abundance: -
CDR3aa: CASSYFSNQPQHF
CDR3nt: TGTGCCAGCAGTTACTTCTCGAATCAGCCCCAGCATTTT

j_gene: TRBJ1-5
d_gene: -
v_gene: TRBV4-1
abundance: -
CDR3aa: CASSPTVGSNQPQHF
CDR3nt: TGCGCCAGCAGCCCAACAGTGGGGAGCAATCAGCCCCAGCATTTT

j_gene: TRBJ1-2
d_gene: TRBD1
v_gene: TRBV5-1
abundance: -
CDR3aa: CASSLVQGADYGYTF
CDR3nt: TGCGCCAGCAGCTTGGTTCAGGGGGCGGACTATGGCTACACCTTC

j_gene: TRBJ2-7
d_gene: -
v_gene: TRBV4-1
abundance: -
CDR3aa: CASSQVTGSYEQYF
CDR3nt: TGCGCCAGCAGCCAGGTGACAGGTTCTTACGAGCAGTACTTC

j_gene: TRBJ2-4
d_gene: TRBD1
v_gene: TRBV4-2
abundance: -
CDR3aa: CASSQEGTGVNIQYF
CDR3nt: TGTGCCAGCAGCCAAGAAGGGACAGGGGTGAACATTCAGTACTTC

j_gene: TRBJ1-1
d_gene: -
v_gene: TRBV30
abundance: -
CDR3aa: CAWSDFTEAFF
CDR3nt: TGTGCCTGGAGTGATTTCACTGAAGCTTTCTTT

j_gene: TRBJ1-5
d_gene: -
v_gene: TRBV2
abundance: once
CDR3aa: CASSEGGGNQPQHF
CDR3nt: TGTGCCAGCAGTGAGGGGGGAGGCAATCAGCCCCAGCATTTT

j_gene: TRBJ1-1
d_gene: TRBD1
v_gene: TRBV6-5
abundance: once
CDR3aa: CASRGGTGEAFF
CDR3nt: TGTGCCAGCAGAGGCGGGACAGGGGAAGCTTTCTTT

j_gene: TRBJ1-4
d_gene: TRBD1
v_gene: TRBV19
abundance: -
CDR3aa: CASSDGGDRGRTNEKLFF
CDR3nt: TGTGCCAGTAGTGACGGCGGGGACAGGGGAAGAACTAATGAAAAACTGTTTTTT

j_gene: TRBJ2-1
d_gene: TRBD2
v_gene: TRBV4-3
abundance: -
CDR3aa: CASSQDPAGVKDNEQFF
CDR3nt: TGCGCCAGCAGCCAAGATCCAGCGGGGGTGAAGGACAATGAGCAGTTCTTC

j_gene: TRBJ1-4
d_gene: -
v_gene: TRBV27
abundance: -
CDR3aa: CASSLRLGLGDEKLFF
CDR3nt: TGTGCCAGCAGTTTAAGGCTTGGGTTGGGGGATGAAAAACTGTTTTTT

j_gene: TRBJ1-5
d_gene: -
v_gene: TRBV11-2
abundance: -
CDR3aa: CASSLEGVGQPQHF
CDR3nt: TGTGCCAGCAGCTTAGAGGGGGTGGGTCAGCCCCAGCATTTT

j_gene: TRBJ2-3
d_gene: -
v_gene: TRBV24-1
abundance: once
CDR3aa: CATSAVFPDTQYF
CDR3nt: TGTGCCACCAGTGCAGTTTTCCCAGATACGCAGTATTTT

j_gene: TRBJ2-5
d_gene: -
v_gene: TRBV3-1/TRBV3-2
abundance: -
CDR3aa: CASSQRSRGETQYF
CDR3nt: TGTGCCAGCAGCCAAAGGTCCCGCGGAGAGACCCAGTACTTC

j_gene: TRBJ2-1
d_gene: -
v_gene: TRBV4-2
abundance: -
CDR3aa: CASSQGGHLEQFF
CDR3nt: TGTGCCAGCAGCCAAGGGGGACACCTTGAGCAGTTCTTC

j_gene: TRBJ2-2
d_gene: -
v_gene: TRBV7-9
abundance: -
CDR3aa: CASSLIPNTGELFF
CDR3nt: TGTGCCAGCAGCTTAATCCCGAACACCGGGGAGCTGTTTTTT

j_gene: TRBJ1-1
d_gene: TRBD1
v_gene: TRBV19
abundance: -
CDR3aa: CASSSTGGGTEAFF
CDR3nt: TGTGCCAGTAGTTCGACAGGGGGCGGCACTGAAGCTTTCTTT

j_gene: TRBJ1-2
d_gene: TRBD1
v_gene: TRBV12-3/TRBV12-4
abundance: -
CDR3aa: CASKGAGEGYTF
CDR3nt: TGTGCCAGCAAGGGGGCAGGGGAAGGCTACACCTTC

j_gene: TRBJ2-1
d_gene: TRBD2
v_gene: TRBV7-3
abundance: -
CDR3aa: CASSLFSGGHNEQFF
CDR3nt: TGTGCCAGCAGCTTATTTAGCGGGGGTCACAATGAGCAGTTCTTC

j_gene: TRBJ2-7
d_gene: -
v_gene: TRBV7-8
abundance: -
CDR3aa: CASSLMSISDGEQYF
CDR3nt: TGTGCCAGCAGCTTAATGTCGATTTCGGATGGAGAGCAGTACTTC

j_gene: TRBJ2-1
d_gene: TRBD2
v_gene: TRBV19
abundance: -
CDR3aa: CASSIFGTSLYNEQFF
CDR3nt: TGTGCCAGTAGTATATTCGGGACTAGCCTCTACAATGAGCAGTTCTTC